The 28 T cell receptor beta chains below were found in one sample sequenced in a study of blood T cell repertoires in COVID-19. Repertoires were generated with immunoSEQ multiplex PCR, while TCRdb's copy carries only in-frame clones and drops some. The sample lists 130,000 to 150,000 clones; 88% were seen once. The sequencing sample was made of peripheral blood. The receptors were sampled from a man in his fifties or sixties with active or convalescent COVID-19.

The chain carries TRBV14 and TRBJ1-2; TRBD1 matches 10 bases. The CDR3 loop spans 15 amino acids. Germline lookup yields CDR1 SGHDN and CDR2 FVKESK. Germline trimming cut 3 bases from V and 8 bases from J; bases unmatched to any gene: 9. The chain's CDR3 is CASSQPGQGLVGYTF. CDR3 DNA sequence: TGTGCCAGCAGCCAGCCGGGACAGGGGTTAGTCGGCTACACCTTC. Using reference TRBV14 and TRBJ1-2 for the parts outside the CDR3, the full variable domain is EAGVTQFPSHSVIEKGQTVTLRCDPISGHDNLYWYRRVMGKEIKFLLHFVKESKQDESGMPNNRFLAERTGGTYSTLKVQPAELEDSGVYFCASSQPGQGLVGYTFGSGTRLTVV.

The chain links TRBV9 to TRBJ2-1; perhaps TRBD2 as D (6 bases). Germline V gene data show CDR1 as SGDLS and CDR2 as YYNGEE. Trimming cost V 1 base and J 6 bases, with 14 bases left between them. This CDR3 is 15 amino acids long. This chain's CDR3 is CASSVQGLGSNEQFF. The CDR3 coding sequence is TGTGCCAGCAGCGTACAGGGACTTGGGAGCAATGAGCAGTTCTTC.

This clone was recorded only once. The chain links TRBV28 to TRBJ1-4, with D perhaps TRBD1 (5 bases). CDR3 length: 17 residues. Per the germline V gene, CDR1 is MDHEN and CDR2 is SYDVKM. Trimming removed 4 bases at V and 0 bases at J, with 15 bases between. The CDR3 nucleotides are TGTGCCAGCAGTTCCTACCCGACAGAGGCAACTAATGAAAAACTGTTTTTT. Protein product: CASSSYPTEATNEKLFF.

This clone has just a few counts. The chain recombines TRBV18 with TRBJ1-5; D is ambiguous. Deletions cut 2 bases from V and 0 bases from J, with 8 bases between. The CDR3 contains 15 residues. Per the germline V gene, CDR1 is KGHSH and CDR2 is LQKENI. Here the CDR3 reads CASSPSRHSNQPQHF. The DNA of the CDR3 is TGTGCCAGCTCACCAAGCCGACATAGCAATCAGCCCCAGCATTTT.

J is TRBJ1-2 and V is TRBV11-2; 8 bases align to TRBD1. The CDR3 is 15 amino acids. V shed 4 bases, J shed 8 bases, and the junction held 12 bases outside the gene matches. Germline assignment: CDR1 SGHAT and CDR2 FQNNGV. The CDR3 loop is CASSSAGQGLGGYTF. The CDR3 DNA reads TGTGCCAGCAGCTCCGCTGGACAGGGATTAGGAGGCTACACCTTC.

The chain carries TRBV28 and TRBJ2-7; a possible D gene is TRBD1 (6 bases). V was pared by 6 bases and J by 2 bases, with 14 bases between. The CDR3 loop spans 14 amino acids. Germline assignment: CDR1 MDHEN and CDR2 SYDVKM. The CDR3 loop reads CASSKTGHPYEQYF. The CDR3 DNA follows: TGTGCCAGCAGCAAGACGGGACACCCCTACGAGCAGTACTTC.

The genes are TRBV12-3 or TRBV12-4 and TRBJ2-2; D is possibly TRBD2 (5 bases). This CDR3 contains 12 residues. Trimming pared 5 bases from V and 13 bases from J, leaving 14 bases between. As DNA, the CDR3 is TGTGCCAGCAGTCCCGGACTGGGTGTGCTGTTTTTT. It yields the protein CASSPGLGVLFF.

The chain couples TRBV3-1 (or the pseudogene TRBV3-2) to TRBJ2-7; D perhaps matches TRBD1 (5 bases). CDR3 length: 12 amino acids. Germline CDR1 is LGHDT and CDR2 is YNNKEL (reference sequence). V was pared by 1 base and J by 4 bases, with 5 bases between. The DNA of the CDR3 is TGTGCCAGCAGCCAAGGACAGTACGAGCAGTACTTC. Protein: CASSQGQYEQYF.

The chain couples TRBV5-4 to TRBJ2-5; 11 bases agree with TRBD2. This CDR3 spans 15 amino acids. CDR1 is SGHNT, CDR2 YYREEE, per germline (reference sequence). After removal of 4 bases from V and 2 bases from J, the junction contained 4 bases not matched to a gene. The CDR3 sequence: CASSLGLAEQETQYF. In DNA, the CDR3 is TGTGCCAGCAGCCTGGGACTAGCGGAACAAGAGACCCAGTACTTC.

The genes are TRBV3-1 (or the pseudogene TRBV3-2) and TRBJ2-1; 7 bases agree with TRBD1. The CDR3 length is 14 residues. Germline V gene lookup returns CDR1 LGHDT and CDR2 YNNKEL (reference sequence). J was trimmed by 15 bases and V by 0 bases; bases with no gene match: 11. DNA for the CDR3: TGTGCCAGCAGCCAAGACCCGGGACAGTCGAAGTCGTTCTTC. This codes for CASSQDPGQSKSFF.

This clone was recorded once. V and J are TRBV24-1 and TRBJ2-5, with a tentative D call TRBD2 (5 bases). CDR1 and CDR2 (germline): KGHDR, SFDVKD. V was shortened by 1 base and J by 5 bases, with 7 bases between the two germline ends. This CDR3 spans 13 amino acids. The CDR3 nucleotides are TGTGCCACCAGTGATTTTACTAGGGAGACCCAGTACTTC. It translates to CATSDFTRETQYF.

V is TRBV14 and J is TRBJ1-5; TRBD1 might be the D (5 bases). Trimming pared 6 bases from V and 2 bases from J, leaving 8 bases between. From germline, CDR1 is SGHDN and CDR2 FVKESK. This CDR3 has 13 residues. The CDR3 loop reads CASSWGGNQPQHF. The CDR3 DNA follows: TGTGCCAGCAGTTGGGGGGGCAATCAGCCCCAGCATTTT.

This clone has at least ten counts. The rearrangement links TRBV5-4 to TRBJ2-7, with 11 bases that match TRBD1. V lost 7 bases and J lost 0; bases outside the gene matches: 9. In germline, CDR1 is SGHNT, CDR2 YYREEE (reference sequence). CDR3 length equals 16 residues. The CDR3 here is CASGRTGGGSSYEQYF. The DNA of the CDR3 is TGTGCCAGCGGTCGGACAGGGGGCGGGAGCTCCTACGAGCAGTACTTC.

The chain links TRBV19 to TRBJ1-6; D gene unclear. Per germline, CDR1 LNHDA and CDR2 SQIVND (reference sequence). The CDR3 is 15 amino acids. V lost 4 bases, J lost 4 bases, and 11 bases lay in between. The CDR3 region has the DNA TGTGCCAGTAGTACCCCCGGGGAGTATAATTCACCCCTCCACTTT. It translates to CASSTPGEYNSPLHF.

This clone was observed a few times. V gene TRBV27 combines with J gene TRBJ2-7; D call uncertain. CDR1 and CDR2 from the germline V gene are MNHEY and SMNVEV (reference sequence). With 6 bases removed from V and 5 bases from J, the gap between germline ends came to 14 bases. This CDR3 contains 13 residues. The CDR3 DNA sequence: TGTGCCAGCAGGTCGCAGGTTAACCACGAGCAGTACTTC. Encoded protein: CASRSQVNHEQYF.

This clone showed up just once. V is TRBV11-2 and J is TRBJ1-6; TRBD1 is a possible D gene (6 bases). This CDR3 is 15 amino acids long. V lost 8 bases to trimming and J lost 9 bases, with 20 bases between them. Germline lookup yields CDR1 SGHAT and CDR2 FQNNGV. In DNA, the CDR3 is TGTGCCAGCGAGCTAAGAGGGGGTAATAGTTCACCCCTCCACTTT. Protein product: CASELRGGNSSPLHF.

The chain recombines TRBV27 with TRBJ2-3, with 10 bases aligning to TRBD2. V lost 3 bases and J lost 4; bases outside the gene matches: 7. Germline CDR1 and CDR2: MNHEY and SMNVEV (reference sequence). This CDR3 comprises 16 residues. The CDR3 loop reads CASSFVSAGGSDTQYF. The CDR3, as DNA: TGTGCCAGCAGTTTCGTCTCAGCGGGAGGGTCAGATACGCAGTATTTT.

This clone was detected only once. V usage is TRBV10-3 and J usage is TRBJ2-7; the match to TRBD1 covers 9 bases. Trimming at V came to 3 bases and at J to 2 bases, leaving 2 bases not matched to a gene. The CDR3 sequence is 14 residues long. Per the germline V gene, CDR1 is ENHRY and CDR2 is SYGVKD. The CDR3 nucleotides read TGTGCCATCAGTGAAGGACAGGGGCCCTACGAGCAGTACTTC. Translated, it gives CAISEGQGPYEQYF.

The gene calls are TRBV28 and TRBJ1-6; weak D call: TRBD1 (6 bases). In germline, CDR1 is MDHEN, CDR2 SYDVKM. The V end lost 7 bases, the J end lost 6 bases, and 13 bases lay between the germline ends. The CDR3 is made up of 14 amino acids. CDR3 protein: CASNEDSPNSPLHF. For the CDR3, the DNA is TGTGCCAGCAACGAGGACAGCCCTAATTCACCCCTCCACTTT.

This clone occurred once. J is TRBJ1-6 and V is TRBV11-2; D is perhaps TRBD1 (5 bases). Germline-derived CDR1 and CDR2 are SGHAT and FQNNGV. Trimming took off 2 bases at V and 0 bases at J, with 14 bases between the two ends. The CDR3 covers 18 residues. CDR3 sequence (DNA): TGTGCCAGCAGCTTAAGGACACGATGGAGCTCCTATAATTCACCCCTCCACTTT. It encodes CASSLRTRWSSYNSPLHF.

In nucleotides, the CDR3 is TGCGCCAGCAGTGAGTCATCAGCGGGAGAGAAAGATGAGCAGTTCTTC. It codes for CASSESSAGEKDEQFF. The gene calls are TRBV10-2 and TRBJ2-1; 8 positions agree with TRBD2. CDR1 is WSHSY and CDR2 is SAAADI in the germline V gene. The CDR3 extends over 16 amino acids. With 0 bases clipped from V and 8 bases from J, the junction kept 9 bases outside the gene matches.

CDR3 bases: TGTGCCAGTAGACCCGGCGGGCACGGGTCCTACGAGCAGTACTTC. This translates into CASRPGGHGSYEQYF. This sequence joins TRBV19 and TRBJ2-7, with D possibly being TRBD2 (5 bases). The germline CDR1 and CDR2 sequences are LNHDA and SQIVND (reference sequence). The CDR3 runs 15 residues. V dropped 6 bases and J dropped 1 base, with 16 bases sitting between them.

The chain couples TRBV6-5 to TRBJ2-5, with D maybe TRBD2 (5 bases). The CDR3 has 14 residues. Germline lookup yields CDR1 MNHEY and CDR2 SVGAGI. V was clipped by 6 bases and J by 7 bases, with 18 bases between them. The CDR3 DNA reads as TGTGCCAGCAGGAGCGGCGGGCTCCGGGGGACCCAGTACTTC. It translates to CASRSGGLRGTQYF.

This chain links TRBV11-2 with TRBJ2-7; D unclear. Germline V CDR1 and CDR2: SGHAT, FQNNGV. The V gene lost 2 bases and the J gene lost 0 bases, with 14 bases spanning the gap. The length of the CDR3 is 16 residues. The CDR3: CASSLKTRVSSYEQYF. DNA of the CDR3: TGTGCCAGCAGCTTAAAGACCCGGGTGAGCTCCTACGAGCAGTACTTC.

The rearrangement uses TRBV28 and TRBJ1-6; 10 bases are shared with TRBD1. The V gene end was trimmed by 3 bases and the J gene end by 7 bases; junction bases not matched to a gene: 9. The CDR3 is 17 residues long. The germline V gene has CDR1 MDHEN and CDR2 SYDVKM. This CDR3 reads CASSLAGTGVWNSPLHF. CDR3 nucleotide sequence: TGTGCCAGCAGTTTGGCCGGGACAGGGGTGTGGAATTCACCCCTCCACTTT.

V usage is TRBV7-8 and J usage is TRBJ2-2; D perhaps matches TRBD2 (7 bases). Germline lookup yields CDR1 SGHVS and CDR2 FQNEAQ. V lost 7 bases and J lost 4, with 22 bases in between. The CDR3 consists of 17 residues. As DNA, the CDR3 is TGTGCCAGCATCCCGGGGGTGCCGGGGGGCGGCACCGGGGAGCTGTTTTTT. Protein sequence: CASIPGVPGGGTGELFF.

V and J are TRBV7-2 and TRBJ2-7, with 8 bases identical to TRBD1. This CDR3 region has 15 residues. CDR1 is SGHTA and CDR2 is FQGNSA in the germline V gene. V was clipped by 1 base and J by 4 bases; unmatched bases: 6. The CDR3 here is CASSLGSGGLYEQYF. The CDR3 nucleotides read TGTGCCAGCAGCTTAGGCTCAGGGGGCTTGTACGAGCAGTACTTC.

This clone was picked up one time. The V and J genes are TRBV19 and TRBJ2-3; D is perhaps TRBD2 (5 bases). Trimming took off 2 bases at V and 0 bases at J, with 9 bases between the two ends. The CDR3 length is 15 residues. Germline values: CDR1 LNHDA, CDR2 SQIVND (reference sequence). CDR3 amino acids: CASSISWTSTDTQYF. CDR3 bases: TGTGCCAGTAGTATATCATGGACTAGCACAGATACGCAGTATTTT.